One sample yielded the 10 T cell receptor beta chains listed below, sequenced in a study of a mutant IDH1 vaccine in newly diagnosed glioma. For these receptors, no antigen is known. Measured with immunoSEQ multiplex PCR; TCRdb has only the in-frame clones, and not every one. Of about 36,000 clones in the sample, 80% were seen once. Time point indicated: week 11, during vaccination. A single vaccine dose contained 300 ug of mutant IDH1 20-mer peptide, and topical imiquimod was used with it. The sample consisted of peripheral blood mononuclear cells (PBMCs), taken from a glioma patient whose treatment included an IDH1 peptide vaccine. These receptors originate from a woman in her twenties or thirties with glioma. Some clones in this sample may be carry-over from other donors' samples.

This clone has a handful of counts. The chain carries TRBV11-2 and TRBJ2-7, with D possibly matching TRBD1 (6 bases). The V gene lost 3 bases and the J gene lost 0 bases, with 21 bases spanning the gap. Germline V gives CDR1 SGHAT, CDR2 FQNNGV. The CDR3 is made up of 18 amino acids. CDR3 coding DNA: TGTGCCAGCAGCTTTTCCCTCCTGAGGGTAGGGGGCTCCTACGAGCAGTACTTC. It codes for CASSFSLLRVGGSYEQYF.

This rearrangement joins TRBV7-8 to TRBJ2-7; TRBD2 aligns across 15 bases. V shed 5 bases, J shed 4 bases, and the junction held 9 bases outside the gene matches. The CDR3 has 17 residues. Germline V CDR1 and CDR2: SGHVS, FQNEAQ. The DNA for the CDR3 is TGTGCCAGCAGCCCTCGGACTAGCGGGAGGGCCTCATACGAGCAGTACTTC. Its protein product is CASSPRTSGRASYEQYF.

V gene TRBV5-4 combines with J gene TRBJ2-6, with 10 bases that match TRBD1. Germline V lookup: CDR1 SGHNT, CDR2 YYREEE (reference sequence). The V and J ends lost 3 bases and 2 bases, in that order; junction bases with no gene match: 8. There are 18 residues in the CDR3. CDR3 in DNA: TGTGCCAGCAGCTACCCCGGGACAGGGGTCCCTGGGGCCAACGTCCTGACTTTC. Translating gives CASSYPGTGVPGANVLTF.

This clone was counted a few times. This rearrangement joins TRBV19 to TRBJ1-2; weak D call: TRBD1 (6 bases). In germline, CDR1 is LNHDA, CDR2 SQIVND (reference sequence). V shed 5 bases and J shed 4 bases, with 17 bases lying between them. The length of the CDR3 is 15 residues. This chain's CDR3 is CASSSPRRGGYGYTF. Here the CDR3 DNA reads TGTGCCAGTAGTTCCCCCCGGAGAGGGGGCTATGGCTACACCTTC. Full variable domain (rest looked up from reference TRBV19 and TRBJ1-2): DGGITQSPKYLFRKEGQNVTLSCEQNLNHDAMYWYRQDPGQGLRLIYYSQIVNDFQKGDIAEGYSVSREKKESFPLTVTSAQKNPTAFYLCASSSPRRGGYGYTFGSGTRLTVV.

This sequence joins TRBV4-1 and TRBJ2-5; 7 nucleotides align to TRBD2. This CDR3 region has 18 residues. CDR1 and CDR2 from the germline V gene are MGHRA and YSYEKL. The trim removed 4 bases at V and 5 bases at J, leaving 19 bases unmatched. The CDR3 here is CASSPGNGPSGRYETQYF. CDR3 coding DNA: TGCGCCAGCAGCCCCGGAAACGGACCTAGCGGACGCTACGAGACCCAGTACTTC.

J is TRBJ2-7 and V is TRBV5-1, with TRBD2 matching 9 bases. CDR1 SGHRS and CDR2 YFSETQ come from the germline V gene. CDR3 length equals 16 residues. The V segment lost 4 bases and the J segment 3 bases; nucleotides outside the gene matches: 11. The CDR3 DNA is TGCGCCAGCAGCCCAACCCCAGCGGGAGGCCTCTACGAGCAGTACTTC. It encodes CASSPTPAGGLYEQYF.

The chain carries TRBV19 and TRBJ1-1, with a tentative D call TRBD1 (5 bases). Germline lookup yields CDR1 LNHDA and CDR2 SQIVND (reference sequence). The CDR3 is 14 amino acids. V lost 2 bases to trimming and J lost 3 bases, with 10 bases between them. CDR3 sequence: CASSIQGGDTEAFF. The CDR3 region has the DNA TGTGCCAGTAGTATACAGGGAGGTGACACTGAAGCTTTCTTT.

This chain's CDR3 is CASSLRDRIEGYTF. The CDR3 nucleotides read TGTGCCAGCAGCTTAAGGGACCGCATAGAGGGCTACACCTTC. This chain connects TRBV7-9 to TRBJ1-2, with a weak D call TRBD1 (5 bases). Germline loops: CDR1 SEHNR, CDR2 FQNEAQ (reference sequence). This CDR3 region has 14 residues. V lost 2 bases and J 8 bases, leaving 15 bases between the germline ends.

The chain uses TRBV27 and TRBJ2-7; D perhaps matches TRBD1 (6 bases). The CDR3 sequence is 14 residues long. With 3 bases removed from V and 3 bases from J, the gap between germline ends came to 12 bases. Germline CDR1 is MNHEY and CDR2 is SMNVEV (reference sequence). DNA of the CDR3: TGTGCCAGCAGTTTTCGCCGGGACAACTACGAGCAGTACTTC. Translation gives CASSFRRDNYEQYF.

This chain connects TRBV11-2 to TRBJ2-7; D ambiguous. V was trimmed by 5 bases and J by 7 bases, leaving 12 bases between them. This CDR3 comprises 12 residues. Germline CDR1 is SGHAT and CDR2 is FQNNGV. CDR3 protein: CASSPRAGEQYF. Here the CDR3 DNA reads TGTGCCAGCAGCCCCCGAGCCGGTGAGCAGTACTTC.